This section outlines one T cell receptor beta chain sequence together with its context. What it recognizes is unknown. The memory fraction was CD4+CD45RO+CD25- cells. The CDR3 covers 12 residues. Germline V gives CDR1 GTSNPN, CDR2 SVGIG (reference sequence). Trimming removed 5 bases at V and 7 bases at J, with 14 bases between. After constant-region reverse-primer amplification, full-length variable regions underwent semi-nested PCR with Nested Universal Primer A. TCRdb passed the 5' RACE reads through MiXCR, listing each CDR3 protein once. The sample has approximately 60,000 distinct CDR3 sequences; roughly 28% are singletons. Study outcomes and limitations: The TCR gene usage of tumor memory CD4+ T cells clustered together with blood and lymph node memory CD4+ cells and with lymph node naive CD4+ cells. Whole repertoires were not studied in the larger cohort, only one V-J beta rearrangement.

The sample comprised tumor-infiltrating memory CD4+ T cells sorted from the breast tumor. Subset indicated: memory CD4+ T cells, CD4+CD45RO+CD25-. The sequence was obtained from a female donor with breast cancer. The gene calls are TRBV30 and TRBJ1-2; D not certain. The CDR3, as DNA: TGTGCCTGGGAGAGGACGGACCGTGGCTACACCTTC. Protein: CAWERTDRGYTF.